This entry describes one T cell receptor (beta chain). Its cognate antigen is unknown. The CDR3 totals 14 residues. V was pared by 2 bases and J by 4 bases, with 11 bases between. Per the germline V gene, CDR1 is SGHAT and CDR2 is FQNNGV. This sample is part of a study of T cell responses to AZD1222 COVID-19 vaccine. Findings of the study overall: White British donors predominated, females outnumbered males, and clonal diversity was possibly underestimated. Scientists sampled the repertoires only once the peak T cell response had passed.

TCRdb's table, derived via immunoSEQ multiplex PCR, lists solely in-frame clones and lacks some. This sample has over 45,000 clones, with about 85% found just once. This chain connects TRBV11-2 to TRBJ2-5, with D possibly matching TRBD2 (5 bases). The sample consisted of peripheral blood, taken on day 0 of MenACWY control vaccination. This receptor was identified in an adult in good health. In DNA form, the CDR3 reads TGTGCCAGCAGCTTACTAGCTGATTCAGAGACCCAGTACTTC. This gives the protein CASSLLADSETQYF.